This TCR beta chain derives from a study of T cell responses to AZD1222 COVID-19 vaccine. Study-level findings and limits: The study sampled repertoires only after the peak T cell response. Clonal diversity may have been underestimated in mostly white British donors. At baseline, just a handful of AZD1222 recipients tested seropositive.

TCRdb's copy holds only in-frame clones and misses some; the assay was immunoSEQ multiplex PCR. The table shows tens of thousands of clones, with approximately 87% occurring only once. CDR1 and CDR2 from the germline V gene are SGHKS and YYEKEE (reference sequence). The CDR3 covers 15 residues. V was pared by 4 bases and J by 5 bases, with 18 bases between. It was second doses at about 4 or about 12 weeks that were pooled. Comments on this clone: Its antigen is not known.

This rearrangement joins TRBV5-5 to TRBJ2-5; tentatively, D is TRBD1 (5 bases). This sequence originates from an adult who received the AZD1222 COVID-19 vaccine. The sample here was peripheral blood, taken 28 days after the second AZD1222 dose. This CDR3 is CASSLPQGFVETQYF. The DNA for the CDR3 is TGTGCCAGCAGCCTCCCCCAGGGATTTGTGGAGACCCAGTACTTC.